This T cell receptor beta chain was sequenced during a study of identical twins. Findings of the study overall: Carriage of fewer insertions was seen in abundant cord blood beta clonotypes, whereas memory repertoires showed none. Compared with models, monozygotic twins showed more out-of-frame TCR alpha sharing.

Each CDR3 protein is one row after TCRdb ran MiXCR on the 5' RACE reads. The sample holds some 270,000 distinct CDR3 sequences; approximately 8.6% are singletons and the top ten take roughly 3%. Germline assignment: CDR1 MGHDK and CDR2 SYGVNS. CDR3 size: 12 residues. Trimming stripped 4 bases from V and 5 bases from J, with 6 bases between. This clonotype was seen at least ten times. Its antigen is not known. In every case, the donor was a healthy Caucasian. The data also belong to a second study, concerning yellow fever vaccine responses in identical twins.

The receptor's source is a woman under 30 in good health. What was sequenced was CD8+ T cells sorted from blood. The chain carries TRBV25-1 and TRBJ2-1; D uncertain. CDR3 residues: CASSGYNNEQFF. CDR3 DNA sequence: TGTGCCAGCAGTGGGTACAACAATGAGCAGTTCTTC.